This is a list of T cell receptor beta chains from one sample in a study of shared clonotypes between healthy human individuals. Profiling relied on immunoSEQ multiplex PCR, and the TCRdb table lists in-frame clones only, not all of them. The repertoire holds 520,000 or so clones, with 75% to 85% as singletons. Sequences were obtained from PBMCs. The receptors shown here come from a middle-aged woman in good health. Some clones in this sample may be carry-over from other donors' samples. The CDR3 runs from the conserved cysteine through the conserved F or W. The D gene is left open where the match is weak. Rows may omit the clone size; those that give it use once, few, many or a size class.

TRBJ1-1	NA	TRBV19	NA	CASRNQGLGTEAFF	TGTGCCAGTAGGAACCAGGGGCTGGGGACTGAAGCTTTCTTT
TRBJ2-5	TRBD2	TRBV5-1	NA	CASSLAAGTRSETQYF	TGCGCCAGCAGCTTGGCAGCAGGGACTAGAAGTGAGACCCAGTACTTC
TRBJ2-3	TRBD1	TRBV7-8	NA	CASSSTGGVYGARGTF	TGTGCCAGCAGCTCGACAGGGGGCGTTTACGGGGCTCGTGGGACGTTT
TRBJ1-2	NA	TRBV27	NA	CASSPLETYYGYTF	TGTGCCAGCAGCCCTTTAGAAACCTACTATGGCTACACCTTC
TRBJ1-5	NA	TRBV6-1	NA	CATGKEGNQPQHF	TGTGCCACCGGAAAGGAAGGCAATCAGCCCCAGCATTTT
TRBJ2-3	NA	TRBV11-2	many	CASSPLAGTDTQYF	TGTGCCAGCAGCCCCTTGGCCGGCACAGATACGCAGTATTTT
TRBJ1-1	NA	TRBV7-6	few	CASSLGYQGTTEAFF	TGTGCCAGCAGCTTAGGCTACCAGGGGACAACTGAAGCTTTCTTT
TRBJ2-5	NA	TRBV5-1	NA	CASSLDPAPLQETQYF	TGCGCCAGCAGCTTGGATCCAGCGCCACTCCAAGAGACCCAGTACTTC
TRBJ2-1	NA	TRBV19	NA	CASSLEGDSYNEQFF	TGTGCCAGTAGTCTCGAGGGGGACTCCTACAATGAGCAGTTCTTC
TRBJ2-2	NA	TRBV9	NA	CASSGHSGTGELFF	TGTGCCAGCAGCGGACATAGCGGAACCGGGGAGCTGTTTTTT
TRBJ2-7	NA	TRBV18	NA	CASSPGSGTSYEQYF	TGTGCCAGCTCACCAGGGTCTGGCACTTCCTACGAGCAGTACTTC
TRBJ2-2	TRBD2	TRBV13	NA	CASSPELAGTGELFF	TGTGCCAGCAGCCCCGAACTAGCGGGCACCGGGGAGCTGTTTTTT
TRBJ2-1	TRBD2	TRBV18	NA	CASSPKGLAGKSSYNEQFF	TGTGCCAGCTCACCCAAGGGACTAGCGGGGAAGAGCTCCTACAATGAGCAGTTCTTC
TRBJ2-6	TRBD2	TRBV19	NA	CASIEGGPSGANVLTF	TGTGCCAGTATCGAGGGAGGGCCCTCTGGGGCCAACGTCCTGACTTTC
TRBJ1-1	NA	TRBV5-1	once	CASSNPRDAEAFF	TGCGCCAGCAGCAACCCCCGGGACGCTGAAGCTTTCTTT
TRBJ2-3	NA	TRBV10-1	once	CASSEGATDTQYF	TGCGCCAGCAGTGAAGGCGCGACGGATACGCAGTATTTT
TRBJ2-1	TRBD2	TRBV7-2	NA	CASSSPGLAGLDEQFF	TGTGCCAGCAGCTCTCCGGGACTAGCGGGACTGGATGAGCAGTTCTTC
TRBJ2-7	NA	TRBV15	NA	CATSRDLFTYEQYF	TGTGCCACCAGCAGAGATCTATTTACCTACGAGCAGTACTTC
TRBJ2-7	TRBD1	TRBV9	NA	CASSGTGALSYEQYF	TGTGCCAGCAGCGGGACAGGAGCCCTCTCCTACGAGCAGTACTTC
TRBJ2-3	NA	TRBV19	NA	CASSTLFPTDTQYF	TGTGCCAGTAGTACCCTGTTTCCCACAGATACGCAGTATTTT
TRBJ1-2	NA	TRBV7-2	NA	CASSLHPDRPYGYTF	TGTGCCAGCAGCCTCCACCCCGACAGGCCCTATGGCTACACCTTC
TRBJ2-3	NA	TRBV19	NA	CASSWGEVADTQYF	TGTGCCAGTAGTTGGGGAGAAGTGGCAGATACGCAGTATTTT
TRBJ2-7	TRBD2	TRBV18	NA	CASSPPSGSTREQYF	TGTGCCAGCTCACCACCTAGCGGGAGCACGAGGGAGCAGTACTTC
TRBJ1-1	TRBD1	TRBV29-1	NA	CSVAGGFWNTEAFF	TGCAGCGTTGCAGGGGGCTTCTGGAACACTGAAGCTTTCTTT
TRBJ1-2	NA	TRBV4-1	NA	CASSQDLTEAGFLGYTF	TGCGCCAGCAGCCAAGATCTTACGGAGGCAGGTTTTCTGGGCTACACCTTC
TRBJ2-3	NA	TRBV30	NA	CAWTNGLASDTQYF	TGTGCCTGGACCAACGGGTTAGCCTCAGATACGCAGTATTTT
TRBJ1-1	NA	TRBV7-8	NA	CASSLWEENTEAFF	TGTGCCAGCAGCTTATGGGAAGAGAACACTGAAGCTTTCTTT
TRBJ1-6	NA	TRBV19	once	CASSIDRRHYNSPLHF	TGTGCCAGTAGTATTGACAGGCGACACTATAATTCACCCCTCCACTTT
TRBJ2-7	NA	TRBV5-1	NA	CASSVTTGSYEQYF	TGCGCCAGCAGCGTCACGACAGGATCCTACGAGCAGTACTTC
TRBJ2-1	NA	TRBV5-6	NA	CASSLGSGNEQFF	TGTGCCAGCAGCTTGGGTAGCGGAAATGAGCAGTTCTTC
TRBJ2-7	TRBD1	TRBV2	NA	CASSEALRQGEYF	TGTGCCAGCAGTGAAGCGCTTAGACAGGGAGAGTACTTC
TRBJ1-3	NA	TRBV7-8	medium-sized	CASSARLVKGELHF	TGTGCCAGCAGCGCGAGATTAGTAAAGGGGGAGTTACATTTT
TRBJ2-5	NA	TRBV7-9	many	CASSLVGQNRAQYF	TGTGCCAGCAGCTTAGTTGGACAGAACCGAGCCCAGTACTTC
TRBJ2-5	TRBD2	TRBV5-1	NA	CASSPLAGGSSQETQYF	TGCGCCAGCAGCCCGTTAGCGGGAGGATCTTCCCAAGAGACCCAGTACTTC
TRBJ2-1	TRBD1	TRBV2	NA	CASSEGDSYNEQFF	TGTGCCAGCAGTGAGGGGGACAGCTACAATGAGCAGTTCTTC
TRBJ2-7	TRBD1	TRBV2	NA	CASSTDRGRSYEQYF	TGTGCCAGCAGTACGGACAGGGGGCGCTCCTACGAGCAGTACTTC
TRBJ2-7	NA	TRBV5-5	NA	CASSLSSGSTYEQYF	TGTGCCAGCAGCTTGAGTAGCGGCTCCACCTACGAGCAGTACTTC
TRBJ2-1	TRBD2	TRBV10-3	NA	CAISESPTSGSSYNEQFF	TGTGCCATCAGTGAGTCCCCGACTAGCGGGAGTTCCTACAATGAGCAGTTCTTC
TRBJ2-7	TRBD1	TRBV6-1	NA	CASSEWVDRSSYEQYF	TGTGCCAGCAGTGAATGGGTGGACAGGAGCTCCTACGAGCAGTACTTC
TRBJ1-5	TRBD1	TRBV19	NA	CASSAGQYLDQPQHF	TGTGCCAGTAGTGCGGGACAGTATCTGGATCAGCCCCAGCATTTT
TRBJ2-1	NA	TRBV4-3	NA	CASSRTRANNEQFF	TGCGCCAGCAGCCGGACTCGGGCCAACAATGAGCAGTTCTTC
TRBJ2-1	TRBD2	TRBV9	few	CASSVAWGRTSGSREQFF	TGTGCCAGCAGCGTAGCCTGGGGGAGGACTAGCGGGAGTAGGGAGCAGTTCTTC
TRBJ2-5	NA	TRBV15	once	CATSRGGWETQYF	TGTGCCACCAGCAGAGGGGGGTGGGAGACCCAGTACTTC
TRBJ1-1	TRBD1	TRBV7-9	NA	CASSLQGTGGTEAFF	TGTGCCAGCAGCTTACAGGGGACAGGGGGCACTGAAGCTTTCTTT
TRBJ1-5	NA	TRBV19	NA	CASSIRGGQGPQPQHF	TGTGCCAGTAGTATAAGGGGCGGCCAGGGTCCTCAGCCCCAGCATTTT
TRBJ2-5	TRBD2	TRBV7-2	NA	CASSFSGSTDETQYF	TGTGCCAGCAGCTTCAGCGGGAGCACGGATGAGACCCAGTACTTC
TRBJ2-7	NA	TRBV28	once	CASLGGTYEQYF	TGTGCCAGCTTAGGAGGGACCTACGAGCAGTACTTC
TRBJ2-7	NA	TRBV15	NA	CATSRVGGYEQYF	TGTGCCACCAGCAGAGTAGGGGGGTACGAGCAGTACTTC
TRBJ2-2	TRBD1	TRBV6-5	NA	CASSRQGGTGELFF	TGTGCCAGCAGTCGACAGGGGGGCACCGGGGAGCTGTTTTTT